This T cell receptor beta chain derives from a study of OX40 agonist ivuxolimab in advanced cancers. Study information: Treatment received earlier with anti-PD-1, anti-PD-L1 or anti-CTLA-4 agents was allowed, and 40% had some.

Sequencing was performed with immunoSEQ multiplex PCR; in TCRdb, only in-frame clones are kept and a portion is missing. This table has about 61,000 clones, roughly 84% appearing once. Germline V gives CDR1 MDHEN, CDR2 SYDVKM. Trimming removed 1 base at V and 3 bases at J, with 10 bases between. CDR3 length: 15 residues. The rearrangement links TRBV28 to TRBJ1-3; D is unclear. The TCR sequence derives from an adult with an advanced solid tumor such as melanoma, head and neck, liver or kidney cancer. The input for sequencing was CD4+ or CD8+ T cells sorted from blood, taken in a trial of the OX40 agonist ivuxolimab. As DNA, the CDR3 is TGTGCCAGCAGTTTATTGCCGGCCTATGGAAACACCATATATTTT. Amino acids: CASSLLPAYGNTIYF.